Following are 27 T cell receptor beta chains from one sample sequenced in a study of blood T cells in healthy people across ages. Through a sample-barcoded 5' primer and a J-beta primer mix, a second PCR was run for roughly 6 to 11 cycles. TCRdb passed the 5' RACE reads through MiXCR, listing each CDR3 protein once. Among 550,000 to 700,000 distinct CDR3 sequences listed, approximately 27% were seen once. The sequencing sample was made of blood. These receptors were collected from a woman in her seventies in good health.

Only a few counts were recorded for this clonotype. The CDR3 loop reads CASTNGLAGDEETQYF. For the CDR3, the DNA is TGTGCCAGCACTAATGGACTAGCGGGGGATGAAGAGACCCAGTACTTC. This chain links TRBV2 with TRBJ2-5, with 13 bases lining up with TRBD2. The V gene end was trimmed by 7 bases and the J gene end by 3 bases; junction bases not matched to a gene: 8. The CDR3 consists of 16 residues. Germline-derived CDR1 and CDR2 are SNHLY and FYNNEI.

J is TRBJ2-3 and V is TRBV20-1; D possibly corresponds to TRBD2 (5 bases). V lost 2 bases to trimming and J lost 2 bases, with 17 bases between them. This CDR3 spans 16 amino acids. CDR1 DFQATT and CDR2 SNEGSKA come from the germline V gene (reference sequence). CDR3 DNA: TGCAGTGCTAGATCCTCCGGGGTACCAATCACAGATACGCAGTATTTT. Amino acid sequence: CSARSSGVPITDTQYF.

In this sample, this clonotype turned up a few times. The chain recombines TRBV5-1 with TRBJ1-1; D is uncertain. With 1 base removed from V and 1 base from J, the gap between germline ends came to 8 bases. The V gene's germline CDR1 is SGHRS and CDR2 YFSETQ. The CDR3 length is 14 residues. CDR3 residues: CASSLYEGNTEAFF. The CDR3 bases are TGCGCCAGCAGCTTGTATGAGGGGAACACTGAAGCTTTCTTT.

The rearrangement uses TRBV20-1 and TRBJ1-2, with D possibly being TRBD1 (6 bases). CDR1 and CDR2 (germline): DFQATT, SNEGSKA (reference sequence). This CDR3 comprises 14 residues. Between the trimmed V and J ends, which lost 4 bases and 8 bases, there was a span of 20 bases. The CDR3 DNA sequence: TGCAGTGCTAATCCCGCCGGGGGCAGGGCCGGCTACACCTTC. Translation: CSANPAGGRAGYTF.

This clonotype was observed a handful of times. This chain links TRBV27 with TRBJ2-7; 7 bases agree with TRBD1. Germline V gene sequence: CDR1 MNHEY, CDR2 SMNVEV (reference sequence). The CDR3 runs 15 residues. V lost 3 bases, J lost 4 bases, and 9 bases stayed unmatched. The CDR3 is CASSLRRDSRYEQYF. Here the CDR3 DNA reads TGTGCCAGCAGTTTGCGAAGGGACAGTAGGTACGAGCAGTACTTC.

This clonotype occurred many times. For the CDR3, the DNA is TGTGCCAGCAGCCTAACAGTAACTGGGGCCAACGTCCTGACTTTC. Protein sequence: CASSLTVTGANVLTF. This chain joins TRBV5-6 and TRBJ2-6, with D unclear. V lost 4 bases and J lost 2, with 10 bases in between. CDR3 length: 15 amino acids. From germline, CDR1 is SGHDT and CDR2 YYEEEE.

This clonotype came up once. The rearrangement links TRBV28 to TRBJ2-5; a possible D gene is TRBD2 (6 bases). CDR1 and CDR2 (germline): MDHEN, SYDVKM. V lost 7 bases and J lost 5, with 11 bases in between. This CDR3 comprises 12 residues. CDR3: CASTEGIETQYF. Here the CDR3 DNA reads TGTGCCAGCACGGAGGGGATTGAGACCCAGTACTTC.

This clonotype occurred a few times. This chain uses TRBV7-2 with TRBJ2-5, with D possibly being TRBD1 or TRBD2 (6 bases each). The CDR3 runs to 16 residues. Germline assignment: CDR1 SGHTA and CDR2 FQGNSA. The V and J ends lost 2 bases and 5 bases respectively, with 18 bases between them. DNA of the CDR3: TGTGCCAGCAGCTTAATGTTGTTGGGGGGCCAGGAGACCCAGTACTTC. Its translation is CASSLMLLGGQETQYF.

The V and J genes are TRBV7-9 and TRBJ1-5; no reliable D call. CDR1 is SEHNR, CDR2 FQNEAQ, per germline (reference sequence). Trimming took 4 bases from V and 7 from J, leaving 17 bases between them. The CDR3 consists of 15 residues. The CDR3 DNA reads TGTGCCAGCAGCTCGGACGTCCGGCCGAGACAGCCCCAGCATTTT. Its protein is CASSSDVRPRQPQHF.

The chain carries TRBV27 and TRBJ1-1; tentatively, D is TRBD1 (6 bases). The germline V and J ends were trimmed by 5 bases and 11 bases, with 15 bases remaining between them. The CDR3 consists of 12 residues. Germline CDR1 reads MNHEY; CDR2 reads SMNVEV (reference sequence). The CDR3 sequence: CASSLRGGEAFF. CDR3 in DNA: TGTGCCAGCAGTCTAAGGGGGGGTGAGGCTTTCTTT.

This chain uses TRBV6-4 with TRBJ2-1; 15 bases match TRBD2. V shed 6 bases, J shed 11 bases, and the junction held 2 bases outside the gene matches. CDR1 is MRHNA and CDR2 is SNTAGT in the germline V gene. The CDR3 covers 13 residues. CDR3 amino acids: CASSGTSGGKQFF. In nucleotides, the CDR3 is TGTGCCAGCAGCGGGACTAGCGGGGGGAAGCAGTTCTTC.

DNA of the CDR3: TGTGCCACCGAAAGGGCTGGGGGAGCTGGCCAAGAGACCCAGTACTTC. Translation: CATERAGGAGQETQYF. The J gene is TRBJ2-5, the V gene TRBV15; D may correspond to TRBD1 or TRBD2 (5 bases each). This CDR3 has 16 amino acids. The V gene's germline CDR1 is LNHNV and CDR2 YYDKDF (reference sequence). Trimming left V 8 bases short and J 1 base short, with 20 bases between.

This chain links TRBV14 with TRBJ1-1; no definite D call. V was clipped by 3 bases and J by 3 bases, with 5 bases between them. The CDR3 is made up of 12 amino acids. Germline V gene sequence: CDR1 SGHDN, CDR2 FVKESK. The CDR3 nucleotides are TGTGCCAGCAGCCAGCTCGACACTGAAGCTTTCTTT. Residues: CASSQLDTEAFF. Variable domain in full (rest from reference TRBV14 and TRBJ1-1): EAGVTQFPSHSVIEKGQTVTLRCDPISGHDNLYWYRRVMGKEIKFLLHFVKESKQDESGMPNNRFLAERTGGTYSTLKVQPAELEDSGVYFCASSQLDTEAFFGQGTRLTVV.

V gene TRBV6-5 combines with J gene TRBJ1-6, with a possible D match to TRBD1 (6 bases). V was clipped by 8 bases and J by 7 bases, with 12 bases between them. The CDR3 length is 13 residues. The V gene's germline CDR1 is MNHEY and CDR2 SVGAGI. In nucleotides, the CDR3 is TGTGCCAGCCGGCAGGGGACGAATTCACCCCTCCACTTT. Translation: CASRQGTNSPLHF.

The chain is built from TRBV5-6 and TRBJ2-4; no definite D call. V gave up 3 bases and J gave up 1 base, with 14 bases separating them. The CDR3 runs to 16 residues. Germline CDR1 reads SGHDT; CDR2 reads YYEEEE. CDR3 bases: TGTGCCAGCAGCTCAGGCGCCCTGGTGGCCAAAAACATTCAGTACTTC. Protein product: CASSSGALVAKNIQYF. Using reference TRBV5-6 and TRBJ2-4 for the parts outside the CDR3, the full variable domain is DAGVTQSPTHLIKTRGQQVTLRCSPKSGHDTVSWYQQALGQGPQFIFQYYEEEERQRGNFPDRFSGHQFPNYSSELNVNALLLGDSALYLCASSSGALVAKNIQYFGAGTRLSVL.

This clonotype has more than one count but fewer than ten. The gene calls are TRBV6-5 and TRBJ1-4; TRBD1 aligns across 8 bases. Germline-derived CDR1 and CDR2 are MNHEY and SVGAGI. The CDR3 runs to 15 residues. J lost 6 bases, V lost 2 bases, and 5 bases had no gene match. The CDR3 protein is CASSYRTGKHEKLFF. In DNA form, the CDR3 reads TGTGCCAGCAGTTACCGGACAGGGAAACATGAAAAACTGTTTTTT.

The sample holds a few counts of this clonotype. The V call is TRBV2, the J call TRBJ1-2; D remains unclear. Per germline, CDR1 SNHLY and CDR2 FYNNEI. The CDR3 is 10 amino acids. Trimming cost V 8 bases and J 8 bases, with 9 bases left between them. The CDR3 DNA follows: TGTGCCAGCGCGGCGAGGGGCTACACCTTC. Protein sequence: CASAARGYTF.

The V call is TRBV12-3 or TRBV12-4, the J call TRBJ2-3; possibly TRBD1 for D (5 bases). The CDR3 sequence is 16 residues long. Trimming stripped 6 bases from V and 5 bases from J, with 21 bases between. As DNA, the CDR3 is TGTGCCAGCAGACGTGCTGGGGCCGCGGTCGAAGATACGCAGTATTTT. The encoded protein is CASRRAGAAVEDTQYF.

This clonotype has more than one count but fewer than ten. This chain joins TRBV7-3 and TRBJ2-5; 8 bases align to TRBD2. Germline CDR1 and CDR2: SGHTA and FQGTGA. The length of the CDR3 is 16 residues. J was trimmed by 5 bases and V by 0 bases; bases with no gene match: 8. The DNA of the CDR3 is TGTGCCAGCAGCTTAACGATTTCGAGCGGGGGCGAGACCCAGTACTTC. Translation gives CASSLTISSGGETQYF.

This clonotype was recorded a few times. The chain combines TRBV29-1 with TRBJ2-7, with D perhaps matching TRBD1 (6 bases). Trimming left V 7 bases short and J 7 bases short, with 14 bases between. The CDR3 runs to 11 residues. CDR1 is SQVTM, CDR2 ANQGSEA, per germline. Here the CDR3 DNA reads TGCAGCGCCTGGACAGTTGGAGAGCAGTACTTC. It encodes CSAWTVGEQYF.

This clonotype has a count of ten or more. This chain uses TRBV20-1 with TRBJ2-7, with D uncertain. Germline assignment: CDR1 DFQATT and CDR2 SNEGSKA (reference sequence). This CDR3 has 14 residues. The V end was cut by 3 bases, the J end by 2 bases, with 14 bases between. CDR3 DNA: TGCAGTGCTAGCCTACTTGATTCTACCTACGAGCAGTACTTC. Amino acids: CSASLLDSTYEQYF.

The rearrangement links TRBV21-1 to TRBJ2-5; the table names TRBD1, a call not compared with the DNA. TRBV21-1 is flagged as a pseudogene. CDR3 length: 16 amino acids. The CDR3 bases are TGTGCCAGCAGCAAAGAGGACAGCACCCAGAGGGAGACCCAGTACTTC. It codes for CASSKEDSTQRETQYF.

The chain is built from TRBV29-1 and TRBJ2-5, with 10 bases that match TRBD2. From germline, CDR1 is SQVTM and CDR2 ANQGSEA. There are 14 residues in the CDR3. J gave up 4 bases and V 6 bases, and 8 bases lay outside the gene matches. CDR3 coding DNA: TGCAGCGTCCGGGGGCTAGCGGGGGCAGAGACCCAGTACTTC. Protein sequence: CSVRGLAGAETQYF.

CDR3 DNA: TGTGCCTGGAGTGTATGGGGACAGGGGACTTCTGGGGCCAACGTCCTGACTTTC. This sequence encodes CAWSVWGQGTSGANVLTF. The J gene is TRBJ2-6, the V gene TRBV30, with 10 bases that match TRBD1. From germline, CDR1 is GTSNPN and CDR2 SVGIG (reference sequence). The CDR3 spans 18 residues. V gave up 0 bases and J gave up 1 base; unmatched junction bases: 6.

The chain employs TRBV29-1 and TRBJ2-1; TRBD2 matches 8 bases. The germline V gene has CDR1 SQVTM and CDR2 ANQGSEA. This CDR3 region has 13 residues. Unmatched junction bases numbered 5, after V lost 8 bases and J lost 2 bases. The CDR3 spells CSIGGGTYNEQFF. The CDR3, as DNA: TGCAGCATCGGCGGGGGGACCTACAATGAGCAGTTCTTC.

The V call is TRBV6-2 or TRBV6-3, the J call TRBJ1-2, with D possibly being TRBD1 (5 bases). Germline CDR1 reads MNHEY; CDR2 reads SVGEGT. The V gene lost 6 bases and the J gene lost 2 bases, with 13 bases spanning the gap. The CDR3 sequence is 14 residues long. The CDR3 loop reads CASSPTGTNYGYTF. CDR3 sequence (DNA): TGTGCCAGCAGCCCTACGGGGACCAACTATGGCTACACCTTC.

The J gene is TRBJ1-4, the V gene TRBV2; D might be TRBD1 (6 bases). This CDR3 comprises 12 residues. Germline assignment: CDR1 SNHLY and CDR2 FYNNEI. Trimming shortened V by 8 bases and J by 6 bases, and 10 bases separated the two germline ends. CDR3 nucleotides: TGTGCCAGCGGGGGCCCGGATGAAAAACTGTTTTTT. It encodes CASGGPDEKLFF.